Below are 21 T cell receptor beta chains sequenced from a single sample in a study of T-cell reconstitution after alpha-beta-depleted transplantation in children. Researchers prepared the TCRbeta library using unique molecular identifiers, the study reports. TCRdb ran MiXCR on the PCR reads and lists one entry per CDR3 protein. Among around 300,000 distinct CDR3 sequences listed, around 25% were seen once. Sequenced material: PBMCs, mostly from graft donor cells, taken 180 days after TCRalphabeta/CD19-depleted stem cell transplant. The source is a male patient between 10 and 17 years old who had a stem cell transplant for acute lymphoblastic leukemia, so the T cells may come from the graft donor.

The V and J genes are TRBV12-3 or TRBV12-4 and TRBJ2-1; D is ambiguous. The germline V and J ends were trimmed by 4 bases and 4 bases, with 8 bases remaining between them. The CDR3 covers 13 residues. The CDR3 region has the DNA TGTGCCAGCAGTTATAGGCGATACAATGAGCAGTTCTTC. It specifies CASSYRRYNEQFF.

This clonotype showed up just a few times. This rearrangement joins TRBV28 to TRBJ2-5, with D hard to call. Per germline, CDR1 MDHEN and CDR2 SYDVKM. The germline V and J ends were trimmed by 3 bases and 3 bases, with 11 bases remaining between them. The CDR3 totals 14 residues. This chain's CDR3 is CASSFHLLKETQYF. For the CDR3, the DNA is TGTGCCAGCAGTTTTCACCTCCTCAAAGAGACCCAGTACTTC.

V and J are TRBV12-3 or TRBV12-4 and TRBJ1-4, with D unclear. V gave up 3 bases and J gave up 4 bases, with 12 bases separating them. The CDR3 has 15 residues. CDR3 sequence reads: CASSLDRYVNEKLFF. The CDR3 DNA sequence: TGTGCCAGCAGTTTGGACCGCTACGTTAATGAAAAACTGTTTTTT.

CDR3 nucleotides: TGCGCCAGCAGCCAAGATCGGGCTAGCGGATTCACAGATACGCAGTATTTT. It codes for CASSQDRASGFTDTQYF. This chain links TRBV4-1 with TRBJ2-3; TRBD2 agrees at 7 bases. The junction had 8 bases not matched to a gene; V was cut back by 0 bases and J by 2 bases. The CDR3 covers 17 residues. Per germline, CDR1 MGHRA and CDR2 YSYEKL.

V usage is TRBV12-5 and J usage is TRBJ2-1; D gene ambiguous. With 7 bases removed from V and 0 bases from J, the gap between germline ends came to 7 bases. Germline assignment: CDR1 LGHNT and CDR2 FRNRAP. CDR3 length: 13 amino acids. CDR3 sequence reads: CASELYSYNEQFF. The CDR3 bases are TGTGCTAGTGAACTTTACTCCTACAATGAGCAGTTCTTC.

The CDR3 DNA reads as TGCGCCAGCAGCGCCGCACGGGGCCTCTCCTACGAGCAGTACTTC. Protein product: CASSAARGLSYEQYF. This sequence joins TRBV5-1 and TRBJ2-7, with D perhaps TRBD1 or TRBD2 (5 bases each). Germline CDR1 and CDR2: SGHRS and YFSETQ. The CDR3 covers 15 residues. V gave up 4 bases and J gave up 0 bases, with 14 bases separating them.

The V gene is TRBV5-1, the J gene TRBJ2-6; 9 positions match TRBD1. The CDR3 length is 17 residues. J was trimmed by 4 bases and V by 3 bases; bases with no gene match: 8. Looked up from germline, CDR1 is SGHRS and CDR2 is YFSETQ. The CDR3 here is CASSSRDRANGANVLTF. The CDR3 nucleotides are TGCGCCAGCAGCTCCCGGGACAGGGCTAACGGGGCCAACGTCCTGACTTTC.

The chain combines TRBV9 with TRBJ2-3; D unclear. The V gene lost 2 bases and the J gene lost 2 bases, with 9 bases spanning the gap. The germline V gene encodes CDR1 SGDLS and CDR2 YYNGEE. CDR3 length: 14 residues. The CDR3 nucleotides read TGTGCCAGCAGCGTGGATGGCTACACAGATACGCAGTATTTT. Translating it yields CASSVDGYTDTQYF. Full variable domain (rest looked up from reference TRBV9 and TRBJ2-3): DSGVTQTPKHLITATGQRVTLRCSPRSGDLSVYWYQQSLDQGLQFLIQYYNGEERAKGNILERFSAQQFPDLHSELNLSSLELGDSALYFCASSVDGYTDTQYFGPGTRLTVL.

The chain recombines TRBV10-1 with TRBJ2-1, with TRBD2 matching 9 bases. The CDR3 has 15 amino acids. Germline loops: CDR1 WNHNN, CDR2 SYGVQD (reference sequence). With V trimmed by 3 bases and J by 7 bases, 7 bases remained unmatched. The CDR3 spells CASSEGASGDNEQFF. DNA of the CDR3: TGCGCCAGCAGTGAAGGGGCTAGCGGGGATAATGAGCAGTTCTTC.

The count of this clonotype is one. The chain has TRBV6-5 and TRBJ2-5; D unclear. This CDR3 comprises 15 residues. CDR1 and CDR2 (germline): MNHEY, SVGAGI. V lost 0 bases, J lost 2 bases, and 10 bases lay in between. CDR3 nucleotides: TGTGCCAGCAGTTACTCGATGGTACTTCAAGAGACCCAGTACTTC. This encodes CASSYSMVLQETQYF.

This clonotype has just a few counts. V gene TRBV25-1 combines with J gene TRBJ2-7, with unresolved D. Germline lookup yields CDR1 MGHDK and CDR2 SYGVNS. With 7 bases removed from V and 3 bases from J, the gap between germline ends came to 10 bases. This CDR3 region has 12 residues. The CDR3 nucleotides read TGTGCCAGCATTGCCTCGAACTACGAGCAGTACTTC. Its translation is CASIASNYEQYF.

This clonotype was picked up a small number of times. This chain links TRBV11-1 with TRBJ1-1; 8 nucleotides line up with TRBD1. The V gene's germline CDR1 is SGHAT and CDR2 FQDESV (reference sequence). V shed 2 bases, J shed 5 bases, and the junction held 7 bases outside the gene matches. The CDR3 length is 15 residues. The CDR3 spells CASSLSHRGNTEAFF. The CDR3 DNA sequence: TGTGCCAGCAGCTTATCACACAGGGGGAATACTGAAGCTTTCTTT. The full variable domain, with the rest looked up from reference TRBV11-1 and TRBJ1-1, is EAEVAQSPRYKITEKSQAVAFWCDPISGHATLYWYRQILGQGPELLVQFQDESVVDDSQLPKDRFSAERLKGVDSTLKIQPAELGDSAMYLCASSLSHRGNTEAFFGQGTRLTVV.

This clonotype turned up a few times. CDR3 loop: CASSVQGERTDTQYF. The CDR3 bases are TGTGCCAGCAGCGTACAGGGGGAGCGCACAGATACGCAGTATTTT. The V gene is TRBV9, the J gene TRBJ2-3; 7 nucleotides agree with TRBD1. This CDR3 region has 15 residues. The germline V gene encodes CDR1 SGDLS and CDR2 YYNGEE. V was clipped by 1 base and J by 1 base; unmatched bases: 3.

This clonotype has just a few counts. The rearrangement uses TRBV15 and TRBJ1-1; TRBD1 matches at 9 bases. Germline V gene data show CDR1 as LNHNV and CDR2 as YYDKDF (reference sequence). The CDR3 totals 14 residues. The V gene end was trimmed by 4 bases and the J gene end by 3 bases; junction bases not matched to a gene: 3. The CDR3 coding sequence is TGTGCCACCAGCATCGGACAGGGGCACACTGAAGCTTTCTTT. Its protein is CATSIGQGHTEAFF.

This clonotype was seen a few times. V is TRBV11-1 and J is TRBJ2-1; D not certain. V was pared by 0 bases and J by 0 bases, with 9 bases between. Germline V gene lookup returns CDR1 SGHAT and CDR2 FQDESV (reference sequence). The CDR3 extends over 16 amino acids. The CDR3 DNA follows: TGTGCCAGCAGCTTAGCGGGGTGGAGCTCCTACAATGAGCAGTTCTTC. It specifies CASSLAGWSSYNEQFF.

This clonotype appeared a few times. J is TRBJ2-7 and V is TRBV20-1, with 11 bases that match TRBD2. CDR3 length equals 13 residues. After removal of 5 bases from V and 4 bases from J, the junction contained 4 bases not matched to a gene. Germline V gene sequence: CDR1 DFQATT, CDR2 SNEGSKA (reference sequence). CDR3 region: CSAPGTSGYEQYF. The CDR3 DNA is TGCAGTGCTCCCGGGACTAGCGGATACGAGCAGTACTTC.

This chain connects TRBV7-8 to TRBJ2-2; D tentatively fits TRBD1 or TRBD2 (5 bases each). The CDR3 contains 13 residues. Trimming left V 5 bases short and J 4 bases short, with 8 bases between. Looked up from germline, CDR1 is SGHVS and CDR2 is FQNEAQ. The CDR3 DNA sequence: TGTGCCAGCAGCCAGGGACCCACCGGGGAGCTGTTTTTT. Protein: CASSQGPTGELFF. Together with reference TRBV7-8 and TRBJ2-2, the CDR3 gives the full variable domain: GAGVSQSPRYKVAKRGQDVALRCDPISGHVSLFWYQQALGQGPEFLTYFQNEAQLDKSGLPSDRFFAERPEGSVSTLKIQRTQQEDSAVYLCASSQGPTGELFFGEGSRLTVL.

This clonotype was found a few times. The chain has TRBV13 and TRBJ1-1; D call uncertain. V dropped 0 bases and J dropped 11 bases, with 10 bases sitting between them. The CDR3 sequence is 12 residues long. From germline, CDR1 is PRHDT and CDR2 FYEKMQ (reference sequence). CDR3 residues: CASSLGGVRAFF. The DNA for the CDR3 is TGTGCCAGCAGCTTAGGTGGGGTACGCGCTTTCTTT.

This chain connects TRBV10-3 to TRBJ2-1; 13 bases align to TRBD2. Germline CDR1 is ENHRY and CDR2 is SYGVKD. The CDR3 totals 16 residues. Germline trimming cut 4 bases from V and 7 bases from J; bases unmatched to any gene: 7. CDR3 residues: CAISGPGTSGNNEQFF. The CDR3 region has the DNA TGTGCCATCAGTGGCCCCGGGACTAGCGGGAATAATGAGCAGTTCTTC.

This clonotype was seen more than once but under ten times. The chain has TRBV7-2 and TRBJ2-7, with 9 bases matching TRBD2. CDR3 length equals 17 residues. V dropped 4 bases and J dropped 2; count of bases not matched to a gene: 12. The germline CDR1 and CDR2 sequences are SGHTA and FQGNSA. In DNA, the CDR3 is TGTGCCAGCAGCTGTTGTCTAGCGGGGATCTTAACCTACGAGCAGTACTTC. Translating it yields CASSCCLAGILTYEQYF.

The chain carries TRBV24-1 and TRBJ2-5, with D hard to call. CDR3 size: 11 residues. V lost 4 bases, J lost 4 bases, and 3 bases lay in between. Per the germline V gene, CDR1 is KGHDR and CDR2 is SFDVKD. CDR3 coding DNA: TGTGCCACCAGTGAAAGAGAGACCCAGTACTTC. Its protein is CATSERETQYF.